Each of the 14 T cell receptor beta chains below was sequenced from the same sample in a study of metastatic and nonmetastatic thyroid tumors. Patients were all untreated before their thyroid surgery. TCRdb re-called the PCR reads with MiXCR. The data contain over 20,000 clones, 9% to 15% of them seen just once; the ten biggest clones take up roughly 6.4%. Sequencing was performed on blood. The receptors come from a male donor with papillary thyroid cancer or a benign thyroid nodule (not recorded which). Some clones in this sample may be carry-over from other donors' samples.

The chain is built from TRBV5-1 and TRBJ1-1; D not certain. Looked up from germline, CDR1 is SGHRS and CDR2 is YFSETQ. The CDR3 is made up of 13 amino acids. Trimming pared 4 bases from V and 1 base from J, leaving 8 bases between. CDR3 coding DNA: TGCGCCAGCAGCGTAACAGCGAACACTGAAGCTTTCTTT. It is translated as CASSVTANTEAFF.

The genes are TRBV29-1 and TRBJ2-1, with D possibly being TRBD2 (5 bases). The CDR3 has 15 residues. Germline-derived CDR1 and CDR2 are SQVTM and ANQGSEA. V dropped 7 bases and J dropped 1 base, with 17 bases sitting between them. CDR3 in amino acids: CSGLSVNGSYNEQFF. As DNA, the CDR3 is TGCAGCGGCCTTAGCGTAAATGGGTCCTACAATGAGCAGTTCTTC.

This clone was found many times. V and J are TRBV18 and TRBJ1-2, with D tentatively TRBD1 (5 bases). The CDR3 contains 13 residues. Germline CDR1 KGHSH, CDR2 LQKENI. Trimming removed 3 bases from V and 7 bases from J, with 12 bases in between. CDR3 in DNA: TGTGCCAGCTCACCGACCCAGGGTTCTGGCTACACCTTC. Residues: CASSPTQGSGYTF.

This clone appeared many times. The chain employs TRBV19 and TRBJ1-4, with TRBD1 matching 7 bases. The CDR3 spans 15 residues. Germline CDR1 LNHDA, CDR2 SQIVND (reference sequence). The ends lost 2 bases at V and 4 bases at J; junction bases unmatched: 4. The DNA of the CDR3 is TGTGCCAGTAGTATAAAGGGGACAGTTAATGAAAAACTGTTTTTT. Its translation: CASSIKGTVNEKLFF.

Within the sample, this clone is medium-sized. The chain couples TRBV28 to TRBJ2-2, with 9 bases identical to TRBD2. The length of the CDR3 is 14 residues. CDR1 and CDR2 from the germline V gene are MDHEN and SYDVKM. V dropped 2 bases and J dropped 5; count of bases not matched to a gene: 0. CDR3 coding DNA: TGTGCCAGCAGTTTAGCGGGAGGGACCGGGGAGCTGTTTTTT. Translation gives CASSLAGGTGELFF. The full variable domain, in which reference TRBV28 and TRBJ2-2 provide the parts outside the CDR3, is DVKVTQSSRYLVKRTGEKVFLECVQDMDHENMFWYRQDPGLGLRLIYFSYDVKMKEKGDIPEGYSVSREKKERFSLILESASTNQTSMYLCASSLAGGTGELFFGEGSRLTVL.

This clone was recorded many times. The rearrangement links TRBV3-1 to TRBJ2-5, with D uncertain. CDR3 length: 11 residues. The germline V gene has CDR1 LGHDT and CDR2 YNNKEL (reference sequence). The V end lost 4 bases, the J end lost 5 bases, and 5 bases lay between the germline ends. The CDR3 protein is CASSPGETQYF. As DNA, the CDR3 is TGTGCCAGCAGCCCTGGGGAGACCCAGTACTTC.

This clone was seen many times. The chain recombines TRBV24-1 with TRBJ2-5, with 7 bases aligning to TRBD1. This CDR3 is 15 amino acids long. V shed 1 base and J 2 bases; nucleotides not matched to a gene: 3. The germline CDR1 and CDR2 sequences are KGHDR and SFDVKD. In DNA, the CDR3 is TGTGCCACCAGTGATTTTTCGACAGGGCAAGAGACCCAGTACTTC. Amino acid sequence: CATSDFSTGQETQYF.

This clone appeared many times. The genes are TRBV6-4 and TRBJ1-1; D gene unclear. Germline-derived CDR1 and CDR2 are MRHNA and SNTAGT. There are 11 residues in the CDR3. The V and J ends lost 2 bases and 11 bases respectively, with 9 bases between them. In DNA form, the CDR3 reads TGTGCCAGCAGTGACGGGTATGGGGCTTTCTTT. Its translation: CASSDGYGAFF.

Within the sample, this clone is medium-sized. V is TRBV28 and J is TRBJ2-7, with 11 positions matching TRBD2. CDR1 and CDR2 (germline): MDHEN, SYDVKM. Trimming cost V 4 bases and J 6 bases; bases outside gene matches: 5. This CDR3 region has 14 residues. CDR3 sequence: CASSWTSGRLEQYF. In DNA, the CDR3 is TGTGCCAGCAGTTGGACTAGCGGGCGTCTCGAGCAGTACTTC.

By share, this clone ranks as medium-sized (0.01 to 0.1%). The chain employs TRBV20-1 and TRBJ2-3, with D unclear. V lost 0 bases to trimming and J lost 4 bases, with 14 bases between them. There are 15 residues in the CDR3. Germline V CDR1 and CDR2: DFQATT, SNEGSKA (reference sequence). CDR3 in amino acids: CSAREAGATSDTQYF. The CDR3 coding sequence is TGCAGTGCTAGAGAAGCCGGAGCCACATCAGATACGCAGTATTTT.

This clone came up many times. V and J are TRBV18 and TRBJ2-1; 7 bases are a match to TRBD1. The ends lost 7 bases at V and 3 bases at J; junction bases unmatched: 9. Germline CDR1 reads KGHSH; CDR2 reads LQKENI. The CDR3 totals 15 residues. For the CDR3, the DNA is TGTGCCAGCTACGAGAGGACAGGAGACTACAATGAGCAGTTCTTC. Its translation: CASYERTGDYNEQFF.

This clone is termed medium-sized. The CDR3 coding sequence is TGCGCCAGCAGCCCAAAGGACAGCGCGAACACCGGGGAGCTGTTTTTT. Its translation is CASSPKDSANTGELFF. The J gene is TRBJ2-2, the V gene TRBV5-1; a weak D match, TRBD1 (6 bases). The V and J ends lost 4 bases and 0 bases respectively, with 13 bases between them. The CDR3 runs to 16 residues. Germline lookup yields CDR1 SGHRS and CDR2 YFSETQ.

This clone was picked up many times. This rearrangement joins TRBV3-1 to TRBJ2-7, with a possible D match to TRBD1 (6 bases). This CDR3 comprises 14 residues. V lost 2 bases to trimming and J lost 9 bases, with 17 bases between them. In germline, CDR1 is LGHDT, CDR2 YNNKEL (reference sequence). Here the CDR3 reads CASSQYRQDLVQYF. In DNA form, the CDR3 reads TGTGCCAGCAGCCAATATAGACAGGATCTAGTGCAGTACTTC.

Judged by abundance, this clone is medium-sized. In DNA, the CDR3 is TGTGCCAGCGGCGGACTAGCAGAAAGCACAGATACGCAGTATTTT. It yields the protein CASGGLAESTDTQYF. The chain has TRBV6-2 or TRBV6-3 and TRBJ2-3, with TRBD2 matching 8 bases. This CDR3 region has 15 residues. CDR1 is MNHEY and CDR2 is SVGEGT in the germline V gene. V shed 8 bases and J 0 bases; nucleotides not matched to a gene: 7.